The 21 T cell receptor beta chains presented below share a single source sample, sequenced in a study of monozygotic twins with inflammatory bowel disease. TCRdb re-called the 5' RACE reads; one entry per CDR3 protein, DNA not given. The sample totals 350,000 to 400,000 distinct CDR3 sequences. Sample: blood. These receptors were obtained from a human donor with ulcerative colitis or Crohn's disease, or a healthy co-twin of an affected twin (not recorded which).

CDR3 amino acids: CSARDPLRIYEQYF. This sequence joins TRBV20-1 and TRBJ2-7; TCRdb proposes TRBD1, but this gene call is untestable without DNA. The CDR3 extends over 14 amino acids. Germline V gene data show CDR1 as DFQATT and CDR2 as SNEGSKA (reference sequence).

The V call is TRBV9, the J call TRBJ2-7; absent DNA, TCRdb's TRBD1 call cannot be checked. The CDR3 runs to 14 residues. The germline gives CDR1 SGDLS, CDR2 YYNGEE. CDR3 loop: CASSVTGLRDEQYF. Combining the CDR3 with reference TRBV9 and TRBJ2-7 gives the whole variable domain DSGVTQTPKHLITATGQRVTLRCSPRSGDLSVYWYQQSLDQGLQFLIQYYNGEERAKGNILERFSAQQFPDLHSELNLSSLELGDSALYFCASSVTGLRDEQYFGPGTRLTVT.

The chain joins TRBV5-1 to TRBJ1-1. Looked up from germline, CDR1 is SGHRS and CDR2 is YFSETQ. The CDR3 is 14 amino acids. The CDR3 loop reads CASSLTTMNTEAFF.

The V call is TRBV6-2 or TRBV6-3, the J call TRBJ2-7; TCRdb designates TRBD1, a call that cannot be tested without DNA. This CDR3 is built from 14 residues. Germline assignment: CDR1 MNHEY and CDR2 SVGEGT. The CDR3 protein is CASAPGTAPYEQYF.

The CDR3 loop is CASSLLGTGADTQYF. The chain has TRBV5-1 and TRBJ2-3; TCRdb names TRBD1, which stays unverified in the absence of DNA. The CDR3 loop spans 15 amino acids. In germline, CDR1 is SGHRS, CDR2 YFSETQ.

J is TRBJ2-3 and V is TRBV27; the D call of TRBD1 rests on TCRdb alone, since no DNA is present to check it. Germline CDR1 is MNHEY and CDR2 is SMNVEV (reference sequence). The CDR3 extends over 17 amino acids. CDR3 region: CASSPNYGRGATDTQYF.

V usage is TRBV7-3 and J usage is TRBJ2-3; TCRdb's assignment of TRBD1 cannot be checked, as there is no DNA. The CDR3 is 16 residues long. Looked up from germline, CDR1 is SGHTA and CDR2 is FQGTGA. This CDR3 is CASSSTGQPSTDTQYF.

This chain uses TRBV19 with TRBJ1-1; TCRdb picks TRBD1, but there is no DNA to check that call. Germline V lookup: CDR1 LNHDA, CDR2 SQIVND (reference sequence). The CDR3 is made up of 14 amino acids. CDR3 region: CASSAGQWGTEAFF.

CDR3 protein: CASSQIGTQQFF. This rearrangement joins TRBV4-1 to TRBJ2-1. This CDR3 comprises 12 residues. Looked up from germline, CDR1 is MGHRA and CDR2 is YSYEKL.

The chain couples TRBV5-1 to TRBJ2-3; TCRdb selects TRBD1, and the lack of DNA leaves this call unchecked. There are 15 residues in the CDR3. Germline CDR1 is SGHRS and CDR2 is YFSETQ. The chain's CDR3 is CASSFAGGATDTQYF.

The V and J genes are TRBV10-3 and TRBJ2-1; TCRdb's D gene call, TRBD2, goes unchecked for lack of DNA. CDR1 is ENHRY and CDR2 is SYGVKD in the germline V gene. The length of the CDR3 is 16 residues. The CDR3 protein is CAISEVREGPYNEQFF.

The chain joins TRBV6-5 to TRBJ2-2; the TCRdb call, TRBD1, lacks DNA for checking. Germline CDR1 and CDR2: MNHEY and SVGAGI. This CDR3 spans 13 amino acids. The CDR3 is CASKGASTGELFF.

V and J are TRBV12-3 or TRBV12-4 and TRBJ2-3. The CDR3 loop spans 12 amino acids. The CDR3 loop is CASSLTRNTQYF.

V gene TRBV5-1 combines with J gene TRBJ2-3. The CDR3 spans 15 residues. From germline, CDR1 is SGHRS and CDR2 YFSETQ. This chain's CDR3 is CASSLLGTSADTQYF.

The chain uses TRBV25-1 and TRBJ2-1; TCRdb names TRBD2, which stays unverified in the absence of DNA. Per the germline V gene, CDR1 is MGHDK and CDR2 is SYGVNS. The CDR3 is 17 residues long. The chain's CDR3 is CASSGVSGGHLIHEQFF.

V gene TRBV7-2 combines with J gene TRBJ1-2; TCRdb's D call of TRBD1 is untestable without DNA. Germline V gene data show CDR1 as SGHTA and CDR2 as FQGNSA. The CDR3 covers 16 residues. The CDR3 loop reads CASSYTGSGDLYGYTF. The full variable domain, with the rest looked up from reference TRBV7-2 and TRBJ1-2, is GAGVSQSPSNKVTEKGKDVELRCDPISGHTALYWYRQSLGQGLEFLIYFQGNSAPDKSGLPSDRFSAERTGGSVSTLTIQRTQQEDSAVYLCASSYTGSGDLYGYTFGSGTRLTVV.

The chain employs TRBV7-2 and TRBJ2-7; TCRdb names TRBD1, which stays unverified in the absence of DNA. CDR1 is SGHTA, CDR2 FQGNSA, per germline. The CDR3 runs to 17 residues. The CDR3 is CASSSNLMGQGPYEQYF.

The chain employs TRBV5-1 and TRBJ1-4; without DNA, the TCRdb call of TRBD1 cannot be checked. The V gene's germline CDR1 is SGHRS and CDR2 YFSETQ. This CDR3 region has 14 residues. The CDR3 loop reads CASSQTGIGEKLFF.

CDR3 in amino acids: CASRTGVTGELFF. The chain joins TRBV28 to TRBJ2-2; TCRdb's D gene call, TRBD1, goes unchecked for lack of DNA. CDR1 and CDR2 (germline): MDHEN, SYDVKM. The CDR3 contains 13 residues.

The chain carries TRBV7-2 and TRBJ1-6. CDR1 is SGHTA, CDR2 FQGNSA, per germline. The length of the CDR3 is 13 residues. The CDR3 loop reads CASSLTPNSPLHF.

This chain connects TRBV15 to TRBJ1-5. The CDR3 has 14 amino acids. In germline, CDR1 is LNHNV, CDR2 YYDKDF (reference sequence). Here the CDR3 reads CATSRDPLDQPQHF.